These T cell receptor beta chains were read from a single sample in a study of blood T cells in healthy people across ages. TCRdb independently ran MiXCR on the 5' RACE reads; one entry per CDR3 protein. The profile shows about 810,000 distinct CDR3 sequences, around 36% of them singletons. Sample: blood. The origin of the receptors is a man between 18 and 35 years old in good health. The CDR3 runs from the conserved cysteine through the conserved F or W. D genes are given only for firm matches. Where a row states a size, it is once, few, many or the class of an expanded clone; other rows omit it.

-	TRBV11-3	TRBD1	TRBJ2-3	TGTGCCAGCAGCGCCGGACAGGGGGCCACAGATACGCAGTATTTT	CASSAGQGATDTQYF
-	TRBV29-1	-	TRBJ2-2	TGCAGCGTTGGCGGTCCGGACACCGGGGAGCTGTTTTTT	CSVGGPDTGELFF
few	TRBV7-2	-	TRBJ2-4	TGTGCCAGCAGCTTAGCGTTTATCAGGGGGGGCATTCAGTACTTC	CASSLAFIRGGIQYF
few	TRBV14	-	TRBJ2-2	TGTGCCAGCAGCCAAGACTACGGGGAGCTGTTTTTT	CASSQDYGELFF
few	TRBV6-5	-	TRBJ1-1	TGTGCCAGCAGTCCCGGACAGAGCCACTTGAACACTGAAGCTTTCTTT	CASSPGQSHLNTEAFF
few	TRBV7-2	TRBD2	TRBJ2-3	TGTGCCAGCGGCGGGGGGCGCACAGATACGCAGTATTTT	CASGGGRTDTQYF
-	TRBV4-3	-	TRBJ1-5	TGCGCCAGCAGCCAAGATGAGGCCGCTCCCCAGCATTTT	CASSQDEAAPQHF
many	TRBV29-1	TRBD2	TRBJ2-1	TGCAGCGTTGTGAGAGCGGGGGGTTTTGAGCAGTTCTTC	CSVVRAGGFEQFF
-	TRBV6-1	-	TRBJ2-1	TGTGCCAGCAGTGCGGGGTTCAATGAGCAGTTCTTC	CASSAGFNEQFF
-	TRBV4-3	-	TRBJ2-5	TGCGCCAGCAGCCAAGATGTAGGTCTTCAAGAGACCCAGTACTTC	CASSQDVGLQETQYF
few	TRBV3-1	-	TRBJ1-6	TGTGCCAGCAGCCTTTATTCCGGGACCCCCGGCCCGGACTGGCGTAATTCACCCCTCCACTTT	CASSLYSGTPGPDWRNSPLHF
few	TRBV25-1	-	TRBJ2-3	TGTGCCAGCAGCCTGGACGGGGGATGGAGCACAGATACGCAGTATTTT	CASSLDGGWSTDTQYF
many	TRBV7-9	TRBD1	TRBJ2-5	TGTGCCAGCAGCTTGGGGGACAGGGCTTACATCGCTACCCAGTACTTC	CASSLGDRAYIATQYF
-	TRBV25-1	TRBD1	TRBJ1-4	TGTGCCAGCAGTGGGGGGACAGCTAATGAAAAACTGTTTTTT	CASSGGTANEKLFF
many	TRBV10-2	-	TRBJ2-7	TGCGCCAGCAGTGAGTCGTCCCGGGACGTTCCCGAGCAGTACTTC	CASSESSRDVPEQYF
few	TRBV29-1	-	TRBJ1-2	TGCAGCGCATCGGGGGCAGCACTTAACTATGGCTACACCTTC	CSASGAALNYGYTF
many	TRBV29-1	TRBD1	TRBJ2-3	TGCAGCGTTGCAGGGGACAGAGGGACAGATACGCAGTATTTT	CSVAGDRGTDTQYF
-	TRBV20-1	TRBD1	TRBJ1-4	TGCAGTGCTAGGGGGGGGACAGGGGGCATGGAAAAACTGTTTTTT	CSARGGTGGMEKLFF
-	TRBV5-1	TRBD2	TRBJ2-1	TGCGCCAGCAGCGCCAATCTAGCGGGGACCCCCGATGAGCAGTTCTTC	CASSANLAGTPDEQFF
few	TRBV6-2/TRBV6-3	-	TRBJ1-4	TGTGCCAGCAGTTTAATCGGAGGAGTAAAACTGTTTTTT	CASSLIGGVKLFF
many	TRBV27	TRBD1	TRBJ1-2	TGTGCCAGCAGTTTATTGGGACAGCCATCCTATGGCTACACCTTC	CASSLLGQPSYGYTF
-	TRBV6-1	-	TRBJ1-1	TGTGCCAGCAGTGAACCGACAGCCAAAGCTTTCTTT	CASSEPTAKAFF
few	TRBV20-1	-	TRBJ1-2	TGCAGTGCTAGGTGGCAATCGGGCTACACCTTC	CSARWQSGYTF
many	TRBV3-1	-	TRBJ2-3	TGTGCCAGCAGCCAAGAAGGGCCGGATACGCAGTATTTT	CASSQEGPDTQYF
few	TRBV12-3/TRBV12-4	TRBD1	TRBJ2-7	TGTGCCAGCAGTTTCCCTTCCGGGACAGGGGGCTATGAGCAGTACTTC	CASSFPSGTGGYEQYF
-	TRBV4-1	-	TRBJ2-7	TGCGCCAGCAGCCAAGATAGCGATGAGCAGTACTTC	CASSQDSDEQYF
once	TRBV25-1	TRBD1	TRBJ1-6	TGTGCCAGCAGGGACAGGGGGTCTTCACCCCTCCACTTT	CASRDRGSSPLHF
-	TRBV12-3/TRBV12-4	-	TRBJ1-5	TGTGCCAGCAGCAAGGGAAGGGGTATTAGCAATCAGCCCCAGCATTTT	CASSKGRGISNQPQHF
few	TRBV7-8	TRBD2	TRBJ2-1	TGTGCCAGCAGCCTAGGGCTAGCGGATTCCTACAATGAGCAGTTCTTC	CASSLGLADSYNEQFF
few	TRBV6-5	TRBD2	TRBJ2-3	TGTGCCAGCAGCCAAGGCGGGAGGGCCGCAGATACGCAGTATTTT	CASSQGGRAADTQYF
-	TRBV20-1	-	TRBJ1-2	TGCAGTGATTGGGGGGGGCAGGATAATGTCTATGGCTACACCTTC	CSDWGGQDNVYGYTF
-	TRBV12-3/TRBV12-4	TRBD1	TRBJ2-2	TGTGCCAGCATCCTTAGAGGACAGGGGGCCTCCGGGGAGCTGTTTTTT	CASILRGQGASGELFF
few	TRBV12-3/TRBV12-4	-	TRBJ2-2	TGTGCCAGCTACGGAGATTGGGGTACCGGGGAGCTGTTTTTT	CASYGDWGTGELFF
-	TRBV12-3/TRBV12-4	TRBD1	TRBJ2-1	TGTACCAGCACCCGACAGGGTTGGGATGAGCAGTTCTTC	CTSTRQGWDEQFF
few	TRBV9	TRBD2	TRBJ2-2	TGTGCCAGCCAAGCGGGGGGAGTAAACACCGGGGAGCTGTTTTTT	CASQAGGVNTGELFF
few	TRBV6-5	-	TRBJ1-1	TGTGCCAGCAGTGCGAACTCAGGGAACACTGAAGCTTTCTTT	CASSANSGNTEAFF
-	TRBV7-2	-	TRBJ2-3	TGTGCCAGCAGCGTTAGTACTAGCACAGATACGCAGTATTTT	CASSVSTSTDTQYF
-	TRBV7-2	-	TRBJ2-6	TGTGCCAGCAGCTTAATGAGGACGGACCTCTCTGGGGCCAACGTCCTGACTTTC	CASSLMRTDLSGANVLTF
few	TRBV7-4	-	TRBJ1-5	TGTGCCAGCAGCTTAGGCCTTATCGGTTCTCAGCCCCAGCATTTT	CASSLGLIGSQPQHF
once	TRBV27	-	TRBJ1-1	TGTGCCAGCAGACTGGCAGGGTGGACTGAAGCTTTCTTT	CASRLAGWTEAFF
few	TRBV7-2	TRBD1	TRBJ1-1	TGTGCCAGCAGCCCCTCGGGACAGGGGTTAGGGGAAGCTTTCTTT	CASSPSGQGLGEAFF
many	TRBV9	-	TRBJ2-1	TGTGCCAGCAGCGTAGTAGGGGGACCTGAGCAGTTCTTC	CASSVVGGPEQFF
-	TRBV6-2/TRBV6-3	-	TRBJ2-1	TGTGCCAGCAGCCCGGACAGCGTCTACAATGAGCAGTTCTTC	CASSPDSVYNEQFF
once	TRBV6-5	-	TRBJ2-7	TGTGCCAGCAGTTACCGGGGGAGCTCCTACAATGAGCAGTACTTC	CASSYRGSSYNEQYF
many	TRBV20-1	-	TRBJ2-5	TGCAGTGCTAGAGACCTCCTCCGGGGTGACCAAGAGACCCAGTACTTC	CSARDLLRGDQETQYF
few	TRBV20-1	-	TRBJ2-3	TGCAGTGCTATGAGGGGATGGTCGGGCACAGATACGCAGTATTTT	CSAMRGWSGTDTQYF
few	TRBV29-1	TRBD2	TRBJ2-7	TGCAGCGTCCCGACTAGCGGATCCTACAATGAGCAGTACTTC	CSVPTSGSYNEQYF
few	TRBV20-1	TRBD1	TRBJ2-3	TGCAGTGCTACCCAGGGGGATAGCACAGATACGCAGTATTTT	CSATQGDSTDTQYF
once	TRBV10-3	-	TRBJ1-4	TGTGCCATCAGTGAGGCCGAAAATGAAAAACTGTTTTTT	CAISEAENEKLFF
few	TRBV4-3	-	TRBJ1-5	TGCGCCAGCAGCCAAGAATGGAGGGGCTACAATCAGCCCCAGCATTTT	CASSQEWRGYNQPQHF
-	TRBV11-2	-	TRBJ2-6	TGTGCCAGCAGCTTAGGAAGGGGCAGAAAGAGCTCTGGGGCCAACGTCCTGACTTTC	CASSLGRGRKSSGANVLTF
many	TRBV12-3/TRBV12-4	-	TRBJ2-3	TGTGCCAGCAGTCCGGACACGGGTCGCACAGATACGCAGTATTTT	CASSPDTGRTDTQYF